These 2 T cell receptor beta chains were all obtained from the same sample, sequenced in a study of cytotoxic CD8 clonotypes in ibrutinib-treated CLL. The protocol was immunoSEQ multiplex PCR, while the TCRdb copy is restricted to in-frame clones and leaves out a portion. The profile shows approximately 70,000 clones, 75% to 85% of them singletons. The sample here was PBMCs, taken at disease progression, from a patient treated with ibrutinib. The receptor source for this set is a human donor with chronic lymphocytic leukemia.

The chain carries TRBV19 and TRBJ1-2; D ambiguous. Trimming removed 5 bases from V and 8 bases from J, with 12 bases in between. The germline CDR1 and CDR2 sequences are LNHDA and SQIVND (reference sequence). This CDR3 has 12 residues. The CDR3 bases are TGTGCCAGTAGTGGGCAGGTTGGGGGCTACACCTTC. This sequence encodes CASSGQVGGYTF.

The rearrangement joins TRBV5-3 to TRBJ2-7; D call uncertain. TRBV5-3 is known as an ORF, though its function is uncertain. The V gene lost 2 bases and the J gene lost 2 bases, with 8 bases spanning the gap. The CDR3 contains 13 residues. CDR3 region: CARSFARPYEQYF. The CDR3 DNA follows: TGTGCCAGAAGCTTCGCTAGGCCCTACGAGCAGTACTTC.